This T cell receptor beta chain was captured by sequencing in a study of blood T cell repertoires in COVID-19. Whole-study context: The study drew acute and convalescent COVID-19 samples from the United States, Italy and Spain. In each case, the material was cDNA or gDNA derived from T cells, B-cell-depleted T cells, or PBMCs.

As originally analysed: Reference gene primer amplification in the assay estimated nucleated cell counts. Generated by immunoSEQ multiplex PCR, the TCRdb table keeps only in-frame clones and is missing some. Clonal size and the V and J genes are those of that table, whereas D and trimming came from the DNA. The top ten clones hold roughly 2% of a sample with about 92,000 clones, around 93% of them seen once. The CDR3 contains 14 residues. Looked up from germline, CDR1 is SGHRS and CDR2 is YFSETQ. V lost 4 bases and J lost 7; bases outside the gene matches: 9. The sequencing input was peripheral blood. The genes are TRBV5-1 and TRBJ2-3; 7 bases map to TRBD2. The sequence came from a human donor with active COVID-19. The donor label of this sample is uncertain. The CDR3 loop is CASSLGGEGYTQYF. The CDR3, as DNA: TGCGCCAGCAGCCTTGGGGGGGAGGGTTATACGCAGTATTTT.